This T cell receptor beta chain was captured by sequencing in a study of T cells expressing NK-cell markers. About the research overall: Cells sorted as CD3+CD56+NKG2C+, CD3+CD56+NKG2C- and CD3+CD56-NKG2C+ T cells supplied the TCR beta repertoires.

Each CDR3 protein gets one entry in TCRdb, which reprocessed the 5' RACE reads and gives no DNA. The sample's table shows under 200,000 distinct CDR3 sequences. Germline values: CDR1 DFQATT, CDR2 SNEGSKA (reference sequence). The CDR3 totals 15 residues. This receptor was taken from a woman aged 18 to 75 in good health. The V and J genes are TRBV20-1 and TRBJ1-5. Specimen: blood T cells: a sorted CD56 or NKG2C T cell subset, CD4+ or CD8+ T cells, or bulk PBMC T cells (not recorded which). The CDR3 spells CSAREVAGWGQPQHF.